The present T cell receptor beta chain was sequenced within a study of regulatory T cells in long-lasting Graves disease. CDR1 and CDR2 from the germline V gene are SGHNT and YYREEE (reference sequence). V was shortened by 4 bases and J by 4 bases, with 11 bases between the two germline ends. The CDR3 is made up of 13 amino acids. Time point defined: persistent/refractory GD, antithyroid drugs over 5 years with positive TRAb. RNA extracted from PBMCs served as the sequencing template. Arm-PCR of CDR3 regions and iRepertoire HTBI primers were used to build TCR beta libraries. TCRdb re-analysed the multiplex PCR reads in MiXCR, keeping a single row per CDR3 protein. The sample has about 660,000 distinct CDR3 sequences, 25% to 35% seen once. This clonotype was counted a few times.

The receptor comes from a female donor with Graves disease. Sequencing was performed on peripheral blood mononuclear cells (PBMCs), taken when the disease was refractory, from a patient treated with antithyroid drugs. This chain uses TRBV5-4 with TRBJ1-1; D not certain. The CDR3, as DNA: TGTGCCAGCAGCCCGAAACCTACCACTGAAGCTTTCTTT. It encodes CASSPKPTTEAFF.